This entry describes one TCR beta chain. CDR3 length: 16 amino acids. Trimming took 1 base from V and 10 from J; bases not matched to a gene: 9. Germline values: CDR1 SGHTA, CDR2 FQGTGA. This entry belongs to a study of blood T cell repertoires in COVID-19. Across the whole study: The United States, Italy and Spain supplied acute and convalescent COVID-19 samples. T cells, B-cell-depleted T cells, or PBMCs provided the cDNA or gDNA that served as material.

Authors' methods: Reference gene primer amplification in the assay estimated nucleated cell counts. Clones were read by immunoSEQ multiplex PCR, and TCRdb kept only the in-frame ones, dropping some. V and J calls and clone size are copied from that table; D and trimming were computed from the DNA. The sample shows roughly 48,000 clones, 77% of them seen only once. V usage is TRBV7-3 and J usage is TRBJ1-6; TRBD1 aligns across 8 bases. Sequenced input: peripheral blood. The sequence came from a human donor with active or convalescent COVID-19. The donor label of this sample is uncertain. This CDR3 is CASSLRGQDGGSPLHF. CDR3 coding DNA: TGTGCCAGCAGCTTAAGGGGACAGGATGGAGGGTCACCCCTCCACTTT. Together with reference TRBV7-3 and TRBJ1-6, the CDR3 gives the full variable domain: GAGVSQTPSNKVTEKGKYVELRCDPISGHTALYWYRQSLGQGPEFLIYFQGTGAADDSGLPNDRFFAVRPEGSVSTLKIQRTERGDSAVYLCASSLRGQDGGSPLHFGNGTRLTVT.